This T cell receptor beta chain was found in a study of T cells in localized non-small cell lung cancer. Study results and limitations: Among the tissues sampled, uninvolved adjacent lung had the highest T cell clonality, above tumor. There were a median 57 of the top 100 tumor clones appearing in adjacent lung.

Profiled with immunoSEQ multiplex PCR; TCRdb holds only in-frame clones, not every one. The table shows about 40,000 clones, with approximately 86% occurring only once. The germline V gene has CDR1 SGHAT and CDR2 FQNNGV. V dropped 5 bases and J dropped 2; count of bases not matched to a gene: 10. This CDR3 spans 17 amino acids. On this clone: The antigen remains unidentified.

The clonotype was recovered from a man between 40 and 75 years old with stage I lung adenocarcinoma. The chain has TRBV11-2 and TRBJ2-2, with 8 nucleotides matching TRBD2. The specimen comprised peripheral blood, sampled before any cancer treatment. The CDR3 DNA is TGTGCCAGCAGCCCGGGGATGACTAGCGTAAACACCGGGGAGCTGTTTTTT. Protein sequence: CASSPGMTSVNTGELFF.